This entry lists 4 T cell receptor beta chains sequenced from one sample in a study of blood T cell repertoires in COVID-19. Sequenced by immunoSEQ multiplex PCR; TCRdb stores in-frame clones only, minus some. Of fewer than 70,000 clones in the sample, 85% to 90% are singletons; the top ten hold 8.2%. Sequences were obtained from peripheral blood. All receptors derive from a man in his fifties or sixties with active COVID-19.

This sequence joins TRBV13 and TRBJ2-1, with a tentative D call TRBD1 (6 bases). Per germline, CDR1 PRHDT and CDR2 FYEKMQ (reference sequence). V was pared by 3 bases and J by 2 bases, with 14 bases between. CDR3 length equals 16 residues. The CDR3, as DNA: TGTGCCAGCAGCTTGGCCATGGACAGTCCCTACAATGAGCAGTTCTTC. It is translated as CASSLAMDSPYNEQFF.

The rearrangement links TRBV5-1 to TRBJ2-7; 8 nucleotides line up with TRBD1. Germline CDR1 SGHRS, CDR2 YFSETQ. The CDR3 length is 12 residues. The V gene end was trimmed by 8 bases and the J gene end by 5 bases; junction bases not matched to a gene: 6. The CDR3 here is CASGRGQHEQYF. The CDR3 nucleotides read TGCGCCAGTGGCAGGGGGCAACACGAGCAGTACTTC.

This sequence joins TRBV5-4 and TRBJ2-3; D perhaps matches TRBD2 (7 bases). Germline assignment: CDR1 SGHNT and CDR2 YYREEE (reference sequence). This CDR3 comprises 15 residues. The V and J ends lost 3 bases and 4 bases respectively, with 15 bases between them. CDR3 sequence (DNA): TGTGCCAGCAGCTGGTGGGGGGGGGCTGCAGATACGCAGTATTTT. It translates to CASSWWGGAADTQYF.

The chain employs TRBV7-9 and TRBJ2-7; 10 nucleotides agree with TRBD1. The CDR3 is 15 residues long. V trimming: 1 base; J trimming: 5 bases; junction bases outside the gene matches: 5. Germline V CDR1 and CDR2: SEHNR, FQNEAQ (reference sequence). For the CDR3, the DNA is TGTGCCAGCAGCTTAGGGGACAGGGGTGGAGACGAGCAGTACTTC. Translating it yields CASSLGDRGGDEQYF.